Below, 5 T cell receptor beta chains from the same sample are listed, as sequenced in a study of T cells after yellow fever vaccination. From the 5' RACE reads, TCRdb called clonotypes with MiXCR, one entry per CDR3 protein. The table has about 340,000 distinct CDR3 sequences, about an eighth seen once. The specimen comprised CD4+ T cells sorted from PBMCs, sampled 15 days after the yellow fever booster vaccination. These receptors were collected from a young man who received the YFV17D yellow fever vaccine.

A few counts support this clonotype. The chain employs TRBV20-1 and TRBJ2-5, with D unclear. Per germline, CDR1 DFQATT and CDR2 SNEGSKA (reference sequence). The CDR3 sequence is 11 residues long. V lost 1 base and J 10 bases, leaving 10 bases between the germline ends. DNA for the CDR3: TGCAGTGCTAGAGCCCCGTGGAGCCAGTACTTC. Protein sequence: CSARAPWSQYF.

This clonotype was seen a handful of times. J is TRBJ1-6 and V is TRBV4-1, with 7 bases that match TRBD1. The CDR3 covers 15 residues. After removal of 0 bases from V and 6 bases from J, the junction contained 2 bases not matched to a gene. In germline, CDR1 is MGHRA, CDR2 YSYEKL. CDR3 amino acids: CASSQEGTVNSPLHF. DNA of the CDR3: TGCGCCAGCAGCCAAGAGGGGACAGTTAATTCACCCCTCCACTTT.

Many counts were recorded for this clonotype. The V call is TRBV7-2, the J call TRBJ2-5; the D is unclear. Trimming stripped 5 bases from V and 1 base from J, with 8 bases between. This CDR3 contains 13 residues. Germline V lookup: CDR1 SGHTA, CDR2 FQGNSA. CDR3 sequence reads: CASSPRVQETQYF. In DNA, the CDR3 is TGTGCCAGCAGCCCTCGTGTCCAAGAGACCCAGTACTTC.

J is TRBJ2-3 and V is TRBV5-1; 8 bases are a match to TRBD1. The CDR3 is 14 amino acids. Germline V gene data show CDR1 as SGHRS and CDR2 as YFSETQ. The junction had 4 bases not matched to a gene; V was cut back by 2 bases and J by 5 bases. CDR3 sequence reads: CASSLGQGKDTQYF. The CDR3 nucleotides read TGCGCCAGCAGCTTAGGACAGGGTAAAGATACGCAGTATTTT.

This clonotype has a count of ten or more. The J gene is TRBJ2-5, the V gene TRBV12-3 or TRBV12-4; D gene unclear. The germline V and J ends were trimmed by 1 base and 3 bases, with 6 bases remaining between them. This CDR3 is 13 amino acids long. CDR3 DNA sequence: TGTGCCAGCAGTTTAGATGGGAAAGAGACCCAGTACTTC. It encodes CASSLDGKETQYF.